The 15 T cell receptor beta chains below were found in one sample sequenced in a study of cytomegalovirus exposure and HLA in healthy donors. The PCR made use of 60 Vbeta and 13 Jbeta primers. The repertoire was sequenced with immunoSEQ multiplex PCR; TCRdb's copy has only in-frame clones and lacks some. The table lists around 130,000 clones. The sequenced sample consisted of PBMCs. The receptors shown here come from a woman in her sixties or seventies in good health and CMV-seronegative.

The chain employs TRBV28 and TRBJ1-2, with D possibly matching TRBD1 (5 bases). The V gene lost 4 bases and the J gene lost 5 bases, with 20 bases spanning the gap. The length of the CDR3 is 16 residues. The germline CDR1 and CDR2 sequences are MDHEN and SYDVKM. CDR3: CASSSFSDSMSYGYTF. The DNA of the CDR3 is TGTGCCAGCAGTTCCTTTTCTGACAGCATGTCATATGGCTACACCTTC.

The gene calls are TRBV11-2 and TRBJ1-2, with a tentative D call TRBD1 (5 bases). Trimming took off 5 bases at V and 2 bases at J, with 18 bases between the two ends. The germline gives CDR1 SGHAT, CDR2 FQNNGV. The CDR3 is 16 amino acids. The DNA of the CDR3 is TGTGCCAGCAGCCGGGGGACGGCCGGGAGGAACTATGGCTACACCTTC. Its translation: CASSRGTAGRNYGYTF.

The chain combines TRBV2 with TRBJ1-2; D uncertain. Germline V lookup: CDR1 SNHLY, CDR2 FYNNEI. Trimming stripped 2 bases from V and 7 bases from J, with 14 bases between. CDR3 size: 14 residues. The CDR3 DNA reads TGTGCCAGCAGTGAAATAGTGGAGGGCTCTGGCTACACCTTC. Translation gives CASSEIVEGSGYTF.

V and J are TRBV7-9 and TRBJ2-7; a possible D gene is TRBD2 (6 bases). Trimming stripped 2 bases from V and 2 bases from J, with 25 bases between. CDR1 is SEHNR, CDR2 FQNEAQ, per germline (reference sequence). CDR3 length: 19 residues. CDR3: CASSLNVLSGSGVAYEQYF. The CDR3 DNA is TGTGCCAGCAGCTTAAATGTCTTATCGGGATCGGGGGTGGCCTACGAGCAGTACTTC.

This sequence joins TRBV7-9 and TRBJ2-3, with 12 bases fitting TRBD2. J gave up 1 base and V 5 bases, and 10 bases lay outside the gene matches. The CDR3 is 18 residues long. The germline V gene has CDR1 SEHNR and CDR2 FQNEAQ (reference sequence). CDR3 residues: CASSPPLRLAGGTDTQYF. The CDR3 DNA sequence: TGTGCCAGCAGCCCACCCCTCCGACTAGCGGGAGGCACAGATACGCAGTATTTT.

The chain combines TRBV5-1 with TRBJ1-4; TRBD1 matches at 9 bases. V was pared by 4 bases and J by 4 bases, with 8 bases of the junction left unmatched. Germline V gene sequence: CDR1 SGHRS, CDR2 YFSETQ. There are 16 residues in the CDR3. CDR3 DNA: TGCGCCAGCAGCCCCGGGACAGGGAACTTTAATGAAAAACTGTTTTTT. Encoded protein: CASSPGTGNFNEKLFF.

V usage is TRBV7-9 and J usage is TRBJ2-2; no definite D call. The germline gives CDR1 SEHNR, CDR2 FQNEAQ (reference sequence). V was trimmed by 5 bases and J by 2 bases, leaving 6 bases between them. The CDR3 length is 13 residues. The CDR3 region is CASSAYNTGELFF. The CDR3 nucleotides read TGTGCCAGCAGCGCGTATAACACCGGGGAGCTGTTTTTT.

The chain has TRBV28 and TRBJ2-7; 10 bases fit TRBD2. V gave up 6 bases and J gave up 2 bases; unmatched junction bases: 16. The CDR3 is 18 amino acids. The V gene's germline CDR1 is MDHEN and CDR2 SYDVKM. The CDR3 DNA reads TGTGCCAGCAGCTCAAGTACGCTAGCGGGGGAGATAACCTACGAGCAGTACTTC. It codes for CASSSSTLAGEITYEQYF.

The CDR3 bases are TGCGCCAGCAGCAACCAGGGGGATACTGAAGCTTTCTTT. It translates to CASSNQGDTEAFF. This sequence joins TRBV5-1 and TRBJ1-1; 7 positions match TRBD1. CDR3 size: 13 residues. Germline trimming cut 4 bases from V and 5 bases from J; bases unmatched to any gene: 5. Germline V gene sequence: CDR1 SGHRS, CDR2 YFSETQ.

The CDR3 spells CASSITSISYEQYF. The CDR3 DNA sequence: TGTGCCAGTAGTATAACTTCTATCTCCTACGAGCAGTACTTC. The chain joins TRBV19 to TRBJ2-7, with D unresolved. The germline V gene has CDR1 LNHDA and CDR2 SQIVND (reference sequence). Trimming pared 2 bases from V and 0 bases from J, leaving 8 bases between. The CDR3 contains 14 residues.

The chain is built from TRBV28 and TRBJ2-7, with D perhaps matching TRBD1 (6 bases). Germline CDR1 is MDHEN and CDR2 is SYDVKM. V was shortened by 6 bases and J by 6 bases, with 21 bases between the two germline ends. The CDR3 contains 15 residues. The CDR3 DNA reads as TGTGCCAGCAGACCTCCCTGGGGGCAGGGTGTCGAGCAGTACTTC. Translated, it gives CASRPPWGQGVEQYF.

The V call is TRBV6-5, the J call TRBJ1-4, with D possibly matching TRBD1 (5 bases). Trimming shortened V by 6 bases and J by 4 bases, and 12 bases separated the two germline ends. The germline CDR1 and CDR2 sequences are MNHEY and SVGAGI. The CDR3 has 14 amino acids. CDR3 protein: CASSRGLINEKLFF. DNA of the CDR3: TGTGCCAGCAGCCGGGGACTCATTAATGAAAAACTGTTTTTT.

The CDR3 sequence: CASSLGGRATNEKLFF. The CDR3 DNA sequence: TGTGCCAGCAGCTTGGGGGGGCGGGCAACTAATGAAAAACTGTTTTTT. The V call is TRBV5-4, the J call TRBJ1-4; a weak D match, TRBD1 (6 bases). Germline assignment: CDR1 SGHNT and CDR2 YYREEE (reference sequence). The length of the CDR3 is 16 residues. The germline V and J ends were trimmed by 0 bases and 0 bases, with 9 bases remaining between them.

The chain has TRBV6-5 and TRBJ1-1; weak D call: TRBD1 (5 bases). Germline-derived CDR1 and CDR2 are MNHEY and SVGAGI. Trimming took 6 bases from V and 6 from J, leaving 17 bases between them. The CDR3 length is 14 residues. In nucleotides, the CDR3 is TGTGCCAGCAGCCCTAAGGCAGGGATCGCTGAAGCTTTCTTT. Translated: CASSPKAGIAEAFF.

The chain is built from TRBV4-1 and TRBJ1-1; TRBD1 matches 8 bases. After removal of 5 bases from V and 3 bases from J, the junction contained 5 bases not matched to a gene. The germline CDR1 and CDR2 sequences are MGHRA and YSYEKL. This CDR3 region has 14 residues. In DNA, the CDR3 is TGCGCCAGCAGCGGACAGGGATCGGACACTGAAGCTTTCTTT. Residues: CASSGQGSDTEAFF.